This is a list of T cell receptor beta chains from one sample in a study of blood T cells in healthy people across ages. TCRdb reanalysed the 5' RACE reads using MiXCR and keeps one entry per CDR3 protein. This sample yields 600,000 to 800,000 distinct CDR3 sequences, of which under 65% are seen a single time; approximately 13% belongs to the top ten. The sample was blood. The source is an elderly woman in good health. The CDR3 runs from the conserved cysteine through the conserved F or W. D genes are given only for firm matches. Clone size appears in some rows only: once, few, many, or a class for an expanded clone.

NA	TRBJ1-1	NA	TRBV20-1	CSARAPRQRTEAFF	TGCAGTGCTAGAGCGCCGAGACAAAGGACTGAAGCTTTCTTT
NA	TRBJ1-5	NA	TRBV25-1	CASSDRPGNQPQHF	TGTGCCAGCAGTGACCGTCCCGGCAATCAGCCCCAGCATTTT
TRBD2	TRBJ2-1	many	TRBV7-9	CASSSITTSGRVGEQFF	TGTGCCAGCAGCTCTATCACGACTAGCGGGAGGGTTGGTGAGCAGTTCTTC
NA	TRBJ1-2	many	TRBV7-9	CASSSQEGYGYTF	TGTGCCAGCAGCTCCCAGGAGGGCTATGGCTACACCTTC
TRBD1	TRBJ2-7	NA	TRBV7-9	CASSARTGGIDEQYF	TGTGCCAGCAGCGCGAGGACAGGGGGCATCGACGAGCAGTACTTC
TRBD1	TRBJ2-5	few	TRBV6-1	CASSGGQGEGEETQYF	TGTGCCAGCAGTGGAGGACAGGGGGAGGGAGAAGAGACCCAGTACTTC
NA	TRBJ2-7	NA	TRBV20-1	CSARGETSYYEQYF	TGCAGTGCTAGAGGCGAGACTTCCTACTACGAGCAGTACTTC
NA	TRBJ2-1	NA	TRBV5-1	CASSLDFHPRDEQFF	TGCGCCAGCAGCTTGGATTTCCACCCAAGAGATGAGCAGTTCTTC
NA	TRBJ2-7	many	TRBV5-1	CASSLEGRASSYEQYF	TGCGCCAGCAGCTTGGAGGGCAGGGCAAGCTCCTACGAGCAGTACTTC
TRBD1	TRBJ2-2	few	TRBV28	CASSSPTGAGELFF	TGTGCCAGCAGTTCCCCAACAGGGGCCGGGGAGCTGTTTTTT